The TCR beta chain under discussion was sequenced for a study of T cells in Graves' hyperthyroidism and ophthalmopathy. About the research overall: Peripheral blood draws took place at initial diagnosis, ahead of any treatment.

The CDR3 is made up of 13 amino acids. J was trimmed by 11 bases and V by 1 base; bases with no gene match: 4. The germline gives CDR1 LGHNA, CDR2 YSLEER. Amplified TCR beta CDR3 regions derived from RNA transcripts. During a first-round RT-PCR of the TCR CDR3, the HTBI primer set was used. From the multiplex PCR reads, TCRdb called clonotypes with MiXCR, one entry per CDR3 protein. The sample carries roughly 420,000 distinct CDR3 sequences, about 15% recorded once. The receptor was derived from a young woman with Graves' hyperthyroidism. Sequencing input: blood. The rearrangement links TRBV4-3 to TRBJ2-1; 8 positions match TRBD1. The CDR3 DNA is TGCGCCAGCAGCCAAGGGACAGGGAGTCAGCAGTTCTTC. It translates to CASSQGTGSQQFF.